This T cell receptor (beta chain) was captured by sequencing in a study of shared clonotypes between healthy human individuals. The table came from immunoSEQ multiplex PCR; TCRdb's copy has only in-frame clones and leaves some out. This table holds a few million clones, about 92% found once. The CDR3 sequence is 14 residues long. Trimming stripped 1 base from V and 4 bases from J, with 8 bases between. CDR1 is SGHVS and CDR2 is FQNEAQ in the germline V gene. A CD45RA+ naive subset and a CD45RA-negative memory subset were split from CD4+ cells. For this clone: Its antigen remains unknown. Distinct nucleotide sequences in the sample also encode this CDR3.

Notes on the study in general: Naive CD4 clonotypes were shared across a handful of donors at roughly 4.6%.

The sequence derives from a man between 18 and 35 years old in good health. Sequencing was done on a sample of naive CD4+ T cells sorted from blood. The subset denotes: CD45RA+ positively selected. The chain uses TRBV7-8 and TRBJ1-5, with D tentatively TRBD1 (5 bases). The CDR3 region has the DNA TGTGCCAGCAGCTTAGTGGGGGGGAATCAGCCCCAGCATTTT. It codes for CASSLVGGNQPQHF.